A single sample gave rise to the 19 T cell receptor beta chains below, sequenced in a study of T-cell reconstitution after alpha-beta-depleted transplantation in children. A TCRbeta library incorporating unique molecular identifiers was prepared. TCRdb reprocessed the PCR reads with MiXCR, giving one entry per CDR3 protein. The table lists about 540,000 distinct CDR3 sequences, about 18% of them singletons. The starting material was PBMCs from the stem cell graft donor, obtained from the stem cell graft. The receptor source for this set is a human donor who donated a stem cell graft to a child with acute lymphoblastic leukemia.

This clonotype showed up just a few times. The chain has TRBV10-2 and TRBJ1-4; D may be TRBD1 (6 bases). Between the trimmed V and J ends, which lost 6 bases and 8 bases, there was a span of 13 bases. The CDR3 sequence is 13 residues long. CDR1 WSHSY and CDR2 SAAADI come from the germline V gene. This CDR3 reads CASSKSGVEKLFF. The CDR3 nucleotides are TGCGCCAGCAGCAAGTCAGGGGTCGAAAAACTGTTTTTT.

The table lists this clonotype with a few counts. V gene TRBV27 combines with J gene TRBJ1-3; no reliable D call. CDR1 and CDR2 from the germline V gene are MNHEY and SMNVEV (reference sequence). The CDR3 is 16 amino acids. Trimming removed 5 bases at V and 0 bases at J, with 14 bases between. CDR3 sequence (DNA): TGTGCCAGCAGTGAGATTGCGGGAAGCTCTGGAAACACCATATATTTT. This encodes CASSEIAGSSGNTIYF.

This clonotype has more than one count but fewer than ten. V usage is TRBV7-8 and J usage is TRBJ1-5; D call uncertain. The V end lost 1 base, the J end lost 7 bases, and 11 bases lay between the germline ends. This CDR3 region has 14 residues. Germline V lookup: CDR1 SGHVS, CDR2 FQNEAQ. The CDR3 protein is CASSLGRGQQPQHF. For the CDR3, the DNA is TGTGCCAGCAGCTTAGGGCGGGGTCAACAGCCCCAGCATTTT.

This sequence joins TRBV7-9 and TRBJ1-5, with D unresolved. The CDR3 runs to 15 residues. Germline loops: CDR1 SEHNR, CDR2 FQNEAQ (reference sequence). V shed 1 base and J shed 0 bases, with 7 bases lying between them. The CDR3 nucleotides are TGTGCCAGCAGCTTAGGGCAGTATAGCAATCAGCCCCAGCATTTT. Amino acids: CASSLGQYSNQPQHF.

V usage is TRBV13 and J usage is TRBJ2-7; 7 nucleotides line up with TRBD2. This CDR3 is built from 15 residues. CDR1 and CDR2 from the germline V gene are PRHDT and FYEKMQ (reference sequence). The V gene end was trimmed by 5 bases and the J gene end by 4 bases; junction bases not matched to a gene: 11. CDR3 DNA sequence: TGTGCCAGCAGCGCCGGATTTGGCGGGAGATACGAGCAGTACTTC. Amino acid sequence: CASSAGFGGRYEQYF.

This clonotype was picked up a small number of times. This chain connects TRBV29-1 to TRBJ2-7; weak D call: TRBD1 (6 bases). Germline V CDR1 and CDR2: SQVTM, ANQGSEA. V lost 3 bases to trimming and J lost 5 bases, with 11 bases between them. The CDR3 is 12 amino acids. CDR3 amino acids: CSVEVDSNEQYF. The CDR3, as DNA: TGCAGCGTTGAGGTGGACAGTAACGAGCAGTACTTC.

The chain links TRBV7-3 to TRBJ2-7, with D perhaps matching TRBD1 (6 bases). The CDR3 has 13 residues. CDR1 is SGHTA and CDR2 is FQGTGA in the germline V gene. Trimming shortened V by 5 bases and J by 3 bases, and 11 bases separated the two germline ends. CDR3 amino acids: CASSTDRLYEQYF. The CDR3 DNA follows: TGTGCCAGCAGCACTGACAGGCTCTACGAGCAGTACTTC.

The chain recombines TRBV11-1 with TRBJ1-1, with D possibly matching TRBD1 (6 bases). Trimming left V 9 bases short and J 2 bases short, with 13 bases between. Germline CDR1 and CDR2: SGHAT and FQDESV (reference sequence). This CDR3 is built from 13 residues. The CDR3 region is CASKGVPNTEAFF. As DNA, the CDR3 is TGTGCCAGTAAGGGGGTCCCAAACACTGAAGCTTTCTTT.

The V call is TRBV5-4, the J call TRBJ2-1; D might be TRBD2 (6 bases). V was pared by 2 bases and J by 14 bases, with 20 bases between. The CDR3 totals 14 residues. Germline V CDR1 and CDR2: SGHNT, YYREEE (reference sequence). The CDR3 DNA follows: TGTGCCAGCAGCTTCAGCAATTCTCGGGACTGGGAGTTCTTC. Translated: CASSFSNSRDWEFF. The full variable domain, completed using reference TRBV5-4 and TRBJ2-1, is ETGVTQSPTHLIKTRGQQVTLRCSSQSGHNTVSWYQQALGQGPQFIFQYYREEENGRGNFPPRFSGLQFPNYSSELNVNALELDDSALYLCASSFSNSRDWEFFGPGTRLTVL.

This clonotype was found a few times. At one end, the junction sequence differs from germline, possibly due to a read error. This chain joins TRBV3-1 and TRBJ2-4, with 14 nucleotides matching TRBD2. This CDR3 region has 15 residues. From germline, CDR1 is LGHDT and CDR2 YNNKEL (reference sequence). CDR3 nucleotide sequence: TGTGCCAGCAGCCAGTCCGGGACTAGCGGGAGATGGGTGGAGTTC. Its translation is CASSQSGTSGRWVEF.

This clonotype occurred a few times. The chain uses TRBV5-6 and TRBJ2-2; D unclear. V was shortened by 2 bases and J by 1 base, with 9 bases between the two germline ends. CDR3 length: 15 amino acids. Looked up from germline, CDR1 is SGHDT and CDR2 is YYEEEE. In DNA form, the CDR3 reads TGTGCCAGCAGCTTAGGTTTTAGGAACACCGGGGAGCTGTTTTTT. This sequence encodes CASSLGFRNTGELFF.

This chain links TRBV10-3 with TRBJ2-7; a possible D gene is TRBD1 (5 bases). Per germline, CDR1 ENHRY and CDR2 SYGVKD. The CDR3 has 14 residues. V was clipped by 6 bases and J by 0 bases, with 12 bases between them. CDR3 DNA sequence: TGTGCCATCAGAGCAGGGCGGAACTCCTACGAGCAGTACTTC. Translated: CAIRAGRNSYEQYF.

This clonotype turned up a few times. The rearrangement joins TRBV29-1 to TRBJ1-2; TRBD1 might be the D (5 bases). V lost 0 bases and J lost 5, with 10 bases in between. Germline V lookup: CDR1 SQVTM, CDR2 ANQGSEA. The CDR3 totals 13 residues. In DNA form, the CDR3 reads TGCAGCGTTGAAGACGGGACCGGGTATGGCTACACCTTC. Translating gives CSVEDGTGYGYTF.

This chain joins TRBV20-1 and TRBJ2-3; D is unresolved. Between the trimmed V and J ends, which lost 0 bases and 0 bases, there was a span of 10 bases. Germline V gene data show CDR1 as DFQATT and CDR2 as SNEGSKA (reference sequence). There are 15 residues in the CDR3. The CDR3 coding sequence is TGCAGTGCTAGAGATCCGCCTTCTAGCACAGATACGCAGTATTTT. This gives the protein CSARDPPSSTDTQYF.

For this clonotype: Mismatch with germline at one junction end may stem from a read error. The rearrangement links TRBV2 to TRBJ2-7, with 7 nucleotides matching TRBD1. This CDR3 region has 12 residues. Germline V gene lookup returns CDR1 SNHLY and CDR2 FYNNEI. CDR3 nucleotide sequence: TGTGCCAGCATTGAACAGGGGCCCGAGCAGTACTTC. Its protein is CASIEQGPEQYF. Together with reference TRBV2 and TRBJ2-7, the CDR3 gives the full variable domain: EPEVTQTPSHQVTQMGQEVILRCVPISNHLYFYWYRQILGQKVEFLVSFYNNEISEKSEIFDDQFSVERPDGSNFTLKIRSTKLEDSAMYFCASIEQGPEQYFGPGTRLTVT.

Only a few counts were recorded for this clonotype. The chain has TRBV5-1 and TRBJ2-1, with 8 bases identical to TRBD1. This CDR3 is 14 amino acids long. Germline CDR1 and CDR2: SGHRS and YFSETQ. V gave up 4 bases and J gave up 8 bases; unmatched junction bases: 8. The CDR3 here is CASSLGDRSDEQFF. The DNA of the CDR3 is TGCGCCAGCAGCCTGGGGGACAGGTCGGATGAGCAGTTCTTC.

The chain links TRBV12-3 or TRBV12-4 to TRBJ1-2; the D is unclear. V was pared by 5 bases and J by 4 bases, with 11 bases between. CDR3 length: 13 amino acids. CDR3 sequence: CASSVESGYGYTF. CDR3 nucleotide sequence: TGTGCCAGCAGTGTCGAAAGTGGCTATGGCTACACCTTC.

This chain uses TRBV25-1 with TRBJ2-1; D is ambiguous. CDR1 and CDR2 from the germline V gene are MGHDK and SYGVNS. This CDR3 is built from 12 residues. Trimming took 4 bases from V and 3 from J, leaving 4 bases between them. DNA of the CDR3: TGTGCCAGCAGTGTCCGCTACAATGAGCAGTTCTTC. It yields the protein CASSVRYNEQFF.

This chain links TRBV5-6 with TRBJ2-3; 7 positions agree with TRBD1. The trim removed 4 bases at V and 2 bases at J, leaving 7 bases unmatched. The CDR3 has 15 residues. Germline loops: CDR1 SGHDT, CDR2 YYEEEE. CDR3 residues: CASSVRQGNTDTQYF. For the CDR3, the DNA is TGTGCCAGCAGCGTACGACAGGGAAACACAGATACGCAGTATTTT.